This TCR beta chain was found in a study of T cell responses to AZD1222 COVID-19 vaccine. Study outcomes and limitations: The CD4 TCRs associated with vaccination extended across spike and predominated at 160-218 and 743-854. Donors skewed white British and female; clonal diversity was possibly underestimated.

TCRdb's copy holds only in-frame clones and misses some; the assay was immunoSEQ multiplex PCR. The sample has 130,000 or so clones, approximately 91% seen once. V gave up 0 bases and J gave up 0 bases, with 6 bases separating them. This CDR3 region has 15 residues. Germline-derived CDR1 and CDR2 are LGHDT and YNNKEL (reference sequence). About this clone: Its specificity is not known. The sample has other DNA sequences that encode this CDR3 too.

This sequence was found in an adult in good health. The sequencing used peripheral blood, collected on day 0 of AZD1222 vaccination. This rearrangement joins TRBV3-1 (or the pseudogene TRBV3-2) to TRBJ1-3; D call uncertain. In DNA, the CDR3 is TGTGCCAGCAGCCAAGATAGAGTCTCTGGAAACACCATATATTTT. Its translation: CASSQDRVSGNTIYF.